This is a list of T cell receptor beta chains from one sample in a study of beta chain features in type 1 diabetes. Sequencing used immunoSEQ multiplex PCR; TCRdb keeps in-frame clones, though not all of them. The sample holds about 280,000 clones, 15% seen once. The specimen was naive CD4+ T cells from blood. Receptor source: a man younger than 30 with type 1 diabetes. The CDR3 runs from the conserved cysteine through the conserved F or W.

j_call v_call cdr3_aa
TRBJ2-5 TRBV9 CASSVGGVQETQYF
TRBJ2-7 TRBV28 CASSGTSGAPYEQYF
TRBJ1-5 TRBV6-6 CATQTSNSNQPQHF
TRBJ1-5 TRBV6-5 CASRDSYNQPQHF
TRBJ2-2 TRBV28 CASSLAFPQGTGELFF
TRBJ2-7 TRBV11-2 CASSLVSPGQGASEQYF
TRBJ1-2 TRBV5-1 CASSSTLRGQGLYGYTF
TRBJ2-1 TRBV9 CASSVDRTGYNEQFF
TRBJ2-1 TRBV5-4 CASSLYGTGGSYNEQFF
TRBJ1-6 TRBV28 CASRKGSYNSPLHF
TRBJ2-4 TRBV11-2 CASSLEPSGRGQNIQYF
TRBJ2-7 TRBV7-6 CASSSDRGLGEQYF
TRBJ2-1 TRBV11-3 CASSSRDRAGEEQFF
TRBJ2-5 TRBV2 CASNRHQETQYF
TRBJ2-7 TRBV7-2 CASTRGGVYEQYF
TRBJ1-5 TRBV30 CAWSLQGGPYQPQHF
TRBJ2-5 TRBV14 CASSPDRGTNRGQETQYF
TRBJ2-5 TRBV25-1 CASSGGDRGFMETQYF
TRBJ2-4 TRBV2 CASSRTGVVKNIQYF
TRBJ2-5 TRBV6-6 CASSRRGREETQYF
TRBJ2-5 TRBV15 CATSRDSASETQYF
TRBJ1-2 TRBV19 CASSPRDRHGYTF
TRBJ2-7 TRBV30 CAWGGGGNEQYF
TRBJ1-2 TRBV11-2 CASSLSGGGGYTF
TRBJ2-1 TRBV7-2 CASSQTSGGYNEQFF
TRBJ2-3 TRBV27 CASSFRRTSGTSTDTQYF
TRBJ2-2 TRBV4-2 CASSQLTSGRVGELFF
TRBJ1-4 TRBV29-1 CSVVAGTNEKLFF
TRBJ1-3 TRBV30 CAWSLNSGNTIYF
TRBJ1-2 TRBV28 CAEGRGRISNYGYTF
TRBJ1-5 TRBV15 CATSRDAGAGRNQPQHF
TRBJ2-3 TRBV29-1 CSVGIGMSTDTQYF
TRBJ2-7 TRBV19 CASKGGQGSSYEQYF
TRBJ2-3 TRBV5-1 CASSLAPGTDTQYF
TRBJ1-5 TRBV19 CASSMMQGSQPQHF
TRBJ1-2 TRBV7-9 CASSAGQGASF
TRBJ2-7 TRBV11-2 CASSLVQGSYEQYF
TRBJ2-4 TRBV18 CASSPVLEGDIQYF
TRBJ2-7 TRBV11-1 CASSLGGSVYEQYF
TRBJ1-1 TRBV29-1 CSVVRGASTEAFF
TRBJ2-2 TRBV18 CASSPPGLALTGELFF
TRBJ2-7 TRBV6-5 CASSYSTGEYEQYF
TRBJ2-7 TRBV19 CASSPTTGHHYEQYF
TRBJ1-3 TRBV30 CAWSIWTGAPSGNTIYF
TRBJ2-7 TRBV5-6 CASSPARDRVTYEQYF
TRBJ1-4 TRBV25-1 CASSAKHRAGEKLFF
TRBJ2-2 TRBV4-1 CASRRQLNTGELFF
TRBJ2-3 TRBV20-1 CSARTEAQYF
TRBJ1-2 TRBV7-8 CASSLLAGAYGYTF
TRBJ2-7 TRBV30 CAWSGEGPYEQYF
TRBJ2-1 TRBV30 CAWRLQAVSYNEQFF
TRBJ2-2 TRBV4-3 CASSQDLARGGELFF
TRBJ2-3 TRBV7-8 CASSLWLTTDTQYF
TRBJ2-1 TRBV5-1 CASSTGLAGPLYNEQFF
TRBJ2-7 TRBV7-2 CASSLAESYEQYF